One sample yielded the 9 T cell receptor beta chains listed below, sequenced in a study of early T cells in non-severe SARS-CoV-2 infection. TCRdb fed the 5' RACE reads into MiXCR, producing one record per CDR3 protein. Among 60,000 to 75,000 distinct CDR3 sequences listed, 9.5% to 12% were seen once. The sequences come from whole blood, collected at baseline. The receptors originated from an adult who was a healthcare worker with PCR-confirmed SARS-CoV-2 infection or an uninfected control (not recorded which).

This clonotype was observed a few times. This chain links TRBV19 with TRBJ2-2; D call uncertain. The CDR3 consists of 13 residues. V gave up 5 bases and J gave up 6 bases, with 10 bases separating them. Germline V CDR1 and CDR2: LNHDA, SQIVND (reference sequence). The CDR3 sequence: CASSPSSAGELFF. The CDR3 DNA follows: TGTGCCAGTAGTCCTTCCTCGGCCGGGGAGCTGTTTTTT.

This chain uses TRBV7-9 with TRBJ1-2; possible D gene TRBD1, 5 bases. V lost 0 bases and J 1 base, leaving 9 bases between the germline ends. Germline V gene lookup returns CDR1 SEHNR and CDR2 FQNEAQ (reference sequence). The CDR3 consists of 15 residues. CDR3 sequence reads: CASSLAREDNYGYTF. The CDR3 coding sequence is TGTGCCAGCAGCTTAGCCAGGGAAGATAACTATGGCTACACCTTC.

This clonotype came up many times. The CDR3 nucleotides are TGTGCCAGCAGCCTATGGGCAGCTCCGGGGGGGCCAGAGACCCAGTACTTC. This translates into CASSLWAAPGGPETQYF. This chain joins TRBV7-2 and TRBJ2-5; 8 bases align to TRBD2. This CDR3 has 17 residues. Germline V gene sequence: CDR1 SGHTA, CDR2 FQGNSA. With 5 bases clipped from V and 4 bases from J, the junction kept 15 bases outside the gene matches.

This clonotype was recorded many times. The DNA for the CDR3 is TGCGCCAGCAGCCAACTAACCCCGGGACACCCGAATACCCAGTACTTC. Translated, it gives CASSQLTPGHPNTQYF. The chain employs TRBV4-3 and TRBJ2-5; D is perhaps TRBD1 (6 bases). The CDR3 runs to 16 residues. Per germline, CDR1 LGHNA and CDR2 YSLEER. V lost 2 bases and J 8 bases, leaving 21 bases between the germline ends.

This clonotype has a count of ten or more. Here the CDR3 DNA reads TGTGCCAGCAGCTGGGGCAGGGAAAACTATGGCTACACCTTC. This encodes CASSWGRENYGYTF. The genes are TRBV7-3 and TRBJ1-2, with a weak D call TRBD1 (5 bases). Trimming took 4 bases from V and 2 from J, leaving 11 bases between them. CDR1 is SGHTA, CDR2 FQGTGA, per germline. This CDR3 region has 14 residues.

There are a few counts of this clonotype. V is TRBV20-1 and J is TRBJ2-5; TRBD2 agrees at 7 bases. Germline CDR1 and CDR2: DFQATT and SNEGSKA (reference sequence). CDR3 size: 13 residues. The trim removed 3 bases at V and 5 bases at J, leaving 6 bases unmatched. This chain's CDR3 is CSARPGGGETQYF. For the CDR3, the DNA is TGCAGTGCTAGGCCAGGCGGGGGTGAGACCCAGTACTTC.

This clonotype has a handful of counts. This sequence joins TRBV12-3 or TRBV12-4 and TRBJ1-4; 7 positions match TRBD1. CDR3 size: 15 residues. The V segment lost 6 bases and the J segment 5 bases; nucleotides outside the gene matches: 9. This CDR3 reads CASRGSGTANEKLFF. In DNA, the CDR3 is TGTGCCAGCAGGGGGTCCGGGACAGCAAATGAAAAACTGTTTTTT.

As to this clonotype: A read error may explain this, as a much larger clone is one base away. As DNA, the CDR3 is TGTGCCAGTAAGAGGACTGATTCCTACGAGCAGTACTTC. It encodes CASKRTDSYEQYF. V usage is TRBV19 and J usage is TRBJ2-7; D may be TRBD2 (5 bases). The ends were cut back, 7 bases at V and 1 base at J, with 11 bases in the middle. CDR1 LNHDA and CDR2 SQIVND come from the germline V gene (reference sequence). This CDR3 is built from 13 residues.

CDR3 sequence: CASSEARGRTDTQYF. The CDR3 nucleotides read TGTGCCAGCAGTGAAGCGCGAGGGCGCACAGATACGCAGTATTTT. The chain links TRBV6-1 to TRBJ2-3, with D possibly matching TRBD2 (5 bases). Between the trimmed V and J ends, which lost 0 bases and 1 base, there was a span of 8 bases. Germline-derived CDR1 and CDR2 are MNHNS and SASEGT. The CDR3 spans 15 residues.